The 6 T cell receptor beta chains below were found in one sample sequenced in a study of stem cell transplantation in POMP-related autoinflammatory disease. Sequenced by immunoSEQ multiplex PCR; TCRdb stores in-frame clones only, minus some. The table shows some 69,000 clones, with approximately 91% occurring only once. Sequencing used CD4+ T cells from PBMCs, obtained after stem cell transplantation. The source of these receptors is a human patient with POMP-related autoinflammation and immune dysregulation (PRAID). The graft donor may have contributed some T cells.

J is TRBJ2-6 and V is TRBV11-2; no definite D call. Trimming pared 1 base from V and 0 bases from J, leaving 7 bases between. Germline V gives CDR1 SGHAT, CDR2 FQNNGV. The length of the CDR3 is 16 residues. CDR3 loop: CASSLGSHSGANVLTF. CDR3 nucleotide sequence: TGTGCCAGCAGCTTAGGGTCGCACTCTGGGGCCAACGTCCTGACTTTC.

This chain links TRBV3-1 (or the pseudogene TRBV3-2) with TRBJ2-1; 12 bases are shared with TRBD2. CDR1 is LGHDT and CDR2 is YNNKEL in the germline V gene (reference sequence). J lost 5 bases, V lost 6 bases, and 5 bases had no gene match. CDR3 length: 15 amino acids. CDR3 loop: CASRLAGGPHNEQFF. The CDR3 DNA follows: TGTGCCAGCAGACTAGCGGGAGGACCCCACAATGAGCAGTTCTTC.

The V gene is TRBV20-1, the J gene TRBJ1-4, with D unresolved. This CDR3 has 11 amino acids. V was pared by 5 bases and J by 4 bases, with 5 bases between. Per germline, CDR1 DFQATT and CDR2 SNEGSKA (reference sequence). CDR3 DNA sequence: TGCAGTGCTGCCAATAATGAAAAACTGTTTTTT. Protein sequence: CSAANNEKLFF.

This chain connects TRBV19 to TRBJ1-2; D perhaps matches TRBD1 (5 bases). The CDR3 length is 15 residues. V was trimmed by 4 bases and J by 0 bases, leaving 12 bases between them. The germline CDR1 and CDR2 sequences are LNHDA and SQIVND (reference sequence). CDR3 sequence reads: CASSRRDRSNYGYTF. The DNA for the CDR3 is TGTGCCAGTAGTAGGAGGGACCGATCTAACTATGGCTACACCTTC. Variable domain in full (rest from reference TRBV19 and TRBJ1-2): DGGITQSPKYLFRKEGQNVTLSCEQNLNHDAMYWYRQDPGQGLRLIYYSQIVNDFQKGDIAEGYSVSREKKESFPLTVTSAQKNPTAFYLCASSRRDRSNYGYTFGSGTRLTVV.

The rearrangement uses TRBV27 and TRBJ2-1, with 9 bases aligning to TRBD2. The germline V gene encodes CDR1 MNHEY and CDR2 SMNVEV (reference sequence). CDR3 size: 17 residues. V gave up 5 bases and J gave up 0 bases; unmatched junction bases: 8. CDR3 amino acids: CASSRRGRESSYNEQFF. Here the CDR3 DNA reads TGTGCCAGCAGTCGGCGCGGGAGGGAGAGCTCCTACAATGAGCAGTTCTTC.

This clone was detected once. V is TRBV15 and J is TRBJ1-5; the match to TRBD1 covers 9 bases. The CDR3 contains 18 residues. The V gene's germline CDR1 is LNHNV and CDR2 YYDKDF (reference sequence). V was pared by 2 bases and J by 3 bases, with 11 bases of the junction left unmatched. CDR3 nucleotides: TGTGCCACCAGCAGATTCGCCGGGACAGGGCCCGACAATCAGCCCCAGCATTTT. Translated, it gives CATSRFAGTGPDNQPQHF. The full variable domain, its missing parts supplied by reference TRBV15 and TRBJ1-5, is DAMVIQNPRYQVTQFGKPVTLSCSQTLNHNVMYWYQQKSSQAPKLLFHYYDKDFNNEADTPDNFQSRRPNTSFCFLDIRSPGLGDTAMYLCATSRFAGTGPDNQPQHFGDGTRLSIL.